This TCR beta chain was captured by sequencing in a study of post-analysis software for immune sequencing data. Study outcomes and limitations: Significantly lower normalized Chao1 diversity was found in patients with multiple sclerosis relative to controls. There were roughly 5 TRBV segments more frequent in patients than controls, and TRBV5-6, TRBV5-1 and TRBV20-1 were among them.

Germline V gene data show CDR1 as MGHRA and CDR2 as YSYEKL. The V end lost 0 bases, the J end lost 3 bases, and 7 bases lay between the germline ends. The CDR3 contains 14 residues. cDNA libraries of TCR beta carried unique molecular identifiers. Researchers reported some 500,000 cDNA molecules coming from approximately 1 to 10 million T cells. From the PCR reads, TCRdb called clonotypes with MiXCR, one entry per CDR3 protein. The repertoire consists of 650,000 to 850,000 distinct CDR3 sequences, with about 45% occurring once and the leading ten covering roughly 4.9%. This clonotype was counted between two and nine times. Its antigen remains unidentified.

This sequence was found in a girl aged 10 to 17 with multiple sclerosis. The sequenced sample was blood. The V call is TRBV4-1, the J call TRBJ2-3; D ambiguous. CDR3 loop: CASSQESQTDTQYF. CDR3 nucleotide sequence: TGCGCCAGCAGCCAAGAGTCCCAGACAGATACGCAGTATTTT.